The present TCR beta chain was sequenced within a study of PD-L1 blockade in urothelial cancer. Comment on this clone: Its matching antigen is unknown.

TCRdb's table, derived via immunoSEQ multiplex PCR, lists solely in-frame clones and lacks some. The data show more than 45,000 clones, around 85% seen once. Regarding the study as a whole: Below-median TCR clonality that was measured in pretreatment blood predicted better survival.

Time point noted: peripheral blood 6 weeks after treatment start. V was clipped by 3 bases and J by 3 bases, with 18 bases between them. This CDR3 spans 16 amino acids. Germline V CDR1 and CDR2: SGHRS, YFSETQ. The TCR was taken from a man aged 60 to 69 with urothelial cancer. The chain is built from TRBV5-1 and TRBJ2-5; D remains ambiguous. This specimen consisted of PBMCs, obtained around atezolizumab (anti-PD-L1) treatment. This CDR3 reads CASSSNTGASEETQYF. In DNA form, the CDR3 reads TGCGCCAGCAGCTCTAACACGGGTGCCTCTGAAGAGACCCAGTACTTC.